The clone carrying this T cell receptor (beta chain) turned up a few times. Its antigen is not known. Unsorted cryopreserved PBMC were sequenced, averaging roughly 94,000 T cells per clinical donor. This sample stems from a study of T cells in tuberculosis. About the study: The T cells targeted glucose monomycolate, a mycobacterial lipid, via CD1B.

The study, taken as a whole, reports: Smaller distances to GMM-specific TCRs suggested their expansion in active tuberculosis. Active tuberculosis cases were adults; controls were adolescents.

Libraries were prepared by immunoSEQ multiplex PCR; TCRdb keeps only in-frame clonotypes and omits some of them. Of 20,000 to 25,000 clones detected, around 95% appear once; the ten largest clones hold 9% to 9.5%. The CDR3 has 13 amino acids. Trimming at V came to 0 bases and at J to 4 bases, leaving 0 bases not matched to a gene. Germline V gives CDR1 GTSNPN, CDR2 SVGIG (reference sequence). Sequencing used PBMCs. The sequence came from a donor aged 10-35 years with latent tuberculosis or without tuberculosis infection. The rearrangement links TRBV30 to TRBJ1-2, with 9 bases that match TRBD1. The CDR3 region has the DNA TGTGCCTGGAGTGTGGACAGGGGCTATGGCTACACCTTC. Translation: CAWSVDRGYGYTF.